This T cell receptor (beta chain) emerged from a study of blood T cell repertoires in COVID-19. About the study: Spain, Italy and the United States supplied samples that represented acute and convalescent COVID-19. T cells, B-cell-depleted T cells, or PBMCs supplied cDNA or gDNA.

In the authors' methods: Estimated nucleated cell counts came from reference gene primer amplification. The protocol was immunoSEQ multiplex PCR, while the TCRdb copy is restricted to in-frame clones and leaves out a portion. For V, J and clone size, that table is used; D and trimming come from the DNA. The sample carries 400,000 to 550,000 clones, roughly 91% recorded once. V was pared by 4 bases and J by 4 bases, with 10 bases between. CDR1 is MRHNA, CDR2 SNTAGT, per germline. The CDR3 is made up of 13 amino acids. This clonotype was sampled from a woman aged 25 to 39 with acute or convalescent COVID-19. Material for sequencing was peripheral blood. This chain uses TRBV6-4 with TRBJ1-1, with D perhaps matching TRBD1 (6 bases). As DNA, the CDR3 is TGTGCCAGCAGTGCTAAACAGGGCACTGAAGCTTTCTTT. Translated, it gives CASSAKQGTEAFF.